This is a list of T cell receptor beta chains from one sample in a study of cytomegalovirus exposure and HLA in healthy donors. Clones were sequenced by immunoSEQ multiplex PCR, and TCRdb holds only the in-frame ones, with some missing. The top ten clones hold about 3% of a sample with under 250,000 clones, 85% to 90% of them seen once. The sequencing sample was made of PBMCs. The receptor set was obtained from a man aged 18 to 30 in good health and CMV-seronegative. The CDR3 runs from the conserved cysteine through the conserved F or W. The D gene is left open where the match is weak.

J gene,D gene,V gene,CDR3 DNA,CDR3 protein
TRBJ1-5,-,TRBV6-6,TGTGCCAGCCTCGGGGGGCTGGATCAGCCCCAGCATTTT,CASLGGLDQPQHF
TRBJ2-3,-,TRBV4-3,TGCGCCAGCCAAATGAGGGGGAGAACAGATACGCAGTATTTT,CASQMRGRTDTQYF
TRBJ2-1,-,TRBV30,TGTGCCTGGAGTGTAGGCGGCACCTCCCCGGGCAATGAGCAGTTCTTC,CAWSVGGTSPGNEQFF
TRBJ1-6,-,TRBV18,TGTGCCAGCTCACCGTCAGGGTTGGTGAATTCACCCCTCCACTTT,CASSPSGLVNSPLHF
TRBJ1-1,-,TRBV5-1,TGCGCCAGCGCGAGGCAGGGCTTGGGGACTGAAGCTTTCTTT,CASARQGLGTEAFF
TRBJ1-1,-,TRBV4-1,TGCGCCAGCAGCCAAGGAGGGAACACTGAAGCTTTCTTT,CASSQGGNTEAFF
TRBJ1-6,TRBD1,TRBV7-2,TGTGCCAGCAGATTACCCGCCGGGACAGGGGGCTCACCCCTCCACTTT,CASRLPAGTGGSPLHF
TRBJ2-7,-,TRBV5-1,TGCGCCAGCAGCTATGAAACCGGGACTCTTACTACCTACGAGCAGTACTTC,CASSYETGTLTTYEQYF
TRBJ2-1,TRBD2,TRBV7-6,TGTGCCAGCAGCCCAGCAGGACTAGCGGAATTAAATGCCTACAATGAGCAGTTCTTC,CASSPAGLAELNAYNEQFF
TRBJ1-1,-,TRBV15,TGTGCCACCAGCAGAGTTTATTACAGTGAAGCTTTCTTT,CATSRVYYSEAFF
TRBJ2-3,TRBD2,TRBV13,TGTGCCAGCAGCCAATTGGCCGGGACTACCGTCACAGATACGCAGTATTTT,CASSQLAGTTVTDTQYF